The present T cell receptor beta chain was sequenced within a study of T-cell memory formation after mild COVID-19. Study-wide findings and caveats: Specificity for SARS-CoV-2 was not confirmed among the second-wave clones peaking on day 37. Pre-infection memory held some responding clones, suggesting pre-existing cross-reactive T cells responded. CD4+ contracting clones were found mainly in CM and EM, and CD8+ ones in EMRA.

This clonotype was counted a few times. Antigen unknown. TCRdb recomputed calls from the 5' RACE reads with MiXCR, one row per CDR3 protein. The sample consists of around 410,000 distinct CDR3 sequences, around a quarter of them appearing once. The TCR sequence derives from an adult woman who had mild COVID-19 (a few samples of this study predate the infection). Cell type and time point are not known. Sequencing used PBMCs or a T cell subset sorted from them (not recorded which).

CDR3 DNA: TGTGCCAGCAGCCTGAGGTCCGGGGTACATGGCTACACCTTC. Translated, it gives CASSLRSGVHGYTF. The rearrangement joins TRBV12-3 or TRBV12-4 to TRBJ1-2; D call uncertain. Trimming pared 6 bases from V and 6 bases from J, leaving 17 bases between. This CDR3 region has 14 residues.